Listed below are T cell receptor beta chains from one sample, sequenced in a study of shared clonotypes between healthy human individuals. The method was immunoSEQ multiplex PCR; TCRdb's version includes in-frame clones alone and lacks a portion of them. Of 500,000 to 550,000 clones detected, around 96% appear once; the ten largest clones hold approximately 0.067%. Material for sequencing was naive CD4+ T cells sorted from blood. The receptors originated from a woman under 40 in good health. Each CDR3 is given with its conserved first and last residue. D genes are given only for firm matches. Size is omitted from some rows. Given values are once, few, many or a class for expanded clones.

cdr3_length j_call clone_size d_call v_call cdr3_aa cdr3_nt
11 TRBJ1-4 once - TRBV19 CASSIYGKLFF TGTGCCAGTAGTATCTACGGAAAACTGTTTTTT
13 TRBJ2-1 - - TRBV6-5 CASSYTGQNEQFF TGTGCCAGCAGTTACACCGGACAAAATGAGCAGTTCTTC
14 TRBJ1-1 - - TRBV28 CASSLYLGNREAFF TGTGCCAGCAGTTTATATCTGGGGAATAGGGAAGCTTTCTTT
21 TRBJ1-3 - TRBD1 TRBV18 CASSPRLGQPTVMGSGNTIYF TGTGCCAGCTCCCCAAGACTGGGACAGCCAACGGTCATGGGTTCTGGAAACACCATATATTTT
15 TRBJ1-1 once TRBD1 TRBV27 CASSFDREMNTEAFF TGTGCCAGCAGTTTTGACAGGGAGATGAACACTGAAGCTTTCTTT
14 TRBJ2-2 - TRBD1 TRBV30 CAGRDSSNTGELFF TGTGCCGGCCGGGACAGTTCGAACACCGGGGAGCTGTTTTTT
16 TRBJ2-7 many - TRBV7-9 CASSLIQTGGSYEQYF TGTGCCAGCAGCCTCATTCAGACAGGAGGATCCTACGAGCAGTACTTC
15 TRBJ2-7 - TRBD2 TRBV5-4 CASSSYLAGADEQYF TGTGCCAGCAGCTCTTATTTAGCGGGAGCTGACGAGCAGTACTTC
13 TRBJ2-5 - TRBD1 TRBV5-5 CASRVRGPETQYF TGTGCCAGCAGGGTCAGGGGGCCCGAGACCCAGTACTTC
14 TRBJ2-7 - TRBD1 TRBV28 CASSSGQGAYEQYF TGTGCCAGCAGTTCGGGACAGGGGGCGTACGAGCAGTACTTC
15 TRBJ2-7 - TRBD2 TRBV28 CASSPWTSGSYEQYF TGTGCCAGCAGTCCATGGACTAGCGGGAGCTACGAGCAGTACTTC
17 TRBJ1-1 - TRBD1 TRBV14 CASSQDPRQGLNTEAFF TGTGCCAGCAGCCAAGATCCAAGACAGGGGCTGAACACTGAAGCTTTCTTT
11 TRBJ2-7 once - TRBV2 CASVSPYEQYF TGTGCCAGCGTCAGCCCCTACGAGCAGTACTTC
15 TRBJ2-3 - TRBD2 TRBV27 CASSLSAGAPDTQYF TGTGCCAGCAGTTTGTCAGCGGGAGCCCCAGATACGCAGTATTTT
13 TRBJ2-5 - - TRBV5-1 CASTVQGYGEQYF TGCGCCAGCACGGTACAGGGTTATGGGGAGCAGTACTTC
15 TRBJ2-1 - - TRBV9 CASSPNTAVGNEQFF TGTGCCAGCAGCCCCAATACGGCGGTTGGGAATGAGCAGTTCTTC
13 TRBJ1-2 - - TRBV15 CATSSRLEGGYTF TGTGCCACCAGCTCCCGCCTCGAGGGTGGCTACACCTTC
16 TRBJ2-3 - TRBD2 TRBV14 CASSQEHGRVTDTQYF TGTGCCAGCAGCCAAGAGCACGGGAGGGTCACAGATACGCAGTATTTT
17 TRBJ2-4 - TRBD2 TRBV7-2 CASSYTPSGVAKNIQYF TGTGCCAGCAGTTACACACCTAGCGGGGTAGCCAAAAACATTCAGTACTTC
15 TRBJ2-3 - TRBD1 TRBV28 CASSPSGQLTDTQYF TGTGCCAGCAGTCCCTCGGGACAGTTGACAGATACGCAGTATTTT
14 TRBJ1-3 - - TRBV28 CASSYRSSGNTIYF TGTGCCAGCAGTTATAGGAGCTCTGGAAACACCATATATTTT
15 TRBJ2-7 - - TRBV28 CASSWTAASLREQYF TGTGCCAGCAGTTGGACCGCCGCATCCCTGAGGGAGCAGTACTTC